The clone carrying this T cell receptor (beta chain) occurred a few times. TCRdb used MiXCR to reprocess the RT-PCR reads, holding one entry per CDR3 protein. This sample has some 880,000 distinct CDR3 sequences; over 15% occur once, and the top ten carry around 6%. The sample is drawn from a study of patients and donors after allogeneic stem cell transplantation. This CDR3 comprises 16 residues. The V gene lost 0 bases and the J gene lost 5 bases, with 18 bases spanning the gap. Germline CDR1 and CDR2: SGHRS and YFSETQ. The specimen was blood, either unsorted or a sorted T cell fraction (not recorded which). This TCR derives from a human donor who was either an allogeneic HSCT recipient or a stem cell or donor lymphocyte infusion donor (not recorded which). It is not recorded whose cells these are; they may come from a transplant donor. The V and J genes are TRBV5-1 and TRBJ2-7; D is tentatively TRBD1 or TRBD2 (6 bases each). This CDR3 reads CASSLEPGAAGHEQYF. In nucleotides, the CDR3 is TGCGCCAGCAGCTTGGAACCGGGGGCCGCCGGGCACGAGCAGTACTTC.